This TCR beta chain was captured in a study of T cell responses to AZD1222 COVID-19 vaccine. The germline V gene encodes CDR1 SEHNR and CDR2 FQNEAQ (reference sequence). This CDR3 region has 12 residues. V was shortened by 5 bases and J by 8 bases, with 12 bases between the two germline ends. Some clones are missing from TCRdb's copy, which holds only in-frame ones; the method was immunoSEQ multiplex PCR. Of roughly 180,000 clones listed, roughly nine tenths are singletons. Second-dose timings of about 4 or about 12 weeks were pooled. The material was peripheral blood, obtained 28 days after the second AZD1222 dose. This sequence was found in an adult who received the AZD1222 COVID-19 vaccine. The chain employs TRBV7-9 and TRBJ1-1; maybe TRBD1 (6 bases). The CDR3 loop is CASSLRTEEAFF. The CDR3 DNA sequence: TGTGCCAGCAGCCTCAGGACAGAAGAAGCTTTCTTT.